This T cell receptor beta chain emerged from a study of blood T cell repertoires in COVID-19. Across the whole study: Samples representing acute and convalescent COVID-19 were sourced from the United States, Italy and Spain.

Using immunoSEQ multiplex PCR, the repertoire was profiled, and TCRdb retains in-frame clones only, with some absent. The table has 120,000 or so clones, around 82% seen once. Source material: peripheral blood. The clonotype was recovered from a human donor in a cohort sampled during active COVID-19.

This chain's CDR3 is CASSVLLGGNTDTQYF. The DNA of the CDR3 is TGTGCCAGCAGCGTACTCCTAGGGGGCAACACAGATACGCAGTATTTT. This chain connects TRBV13 to TRBJ2-3; 7 nucleotides align to TRBD1. The J segment lost 2 bases and the V segment lost 5 bases, leaving 10 bases of the junction unmatched. This CDR3 has 16 amino acids. CDR1 and CDR2 (germline): PRHDT, FYEKMQ (reference sequence).